The 19 T cell receptor beta chains in this list originate from one sample, sequenced in a study of CD8 T cells in ankylosing spondylitis. TCRdb ran MiXCR on the 5' RACE reads and lists one entry per CDR3 protein. The sample shows 300,000 to 400,000 distinct CDR3 sequences, 20% to 25% of them seen only once. These TCRs are of unknown antigen specificity. Study-level results: Blood from ankylosing spondylitis patients appeared to carry a characteristic roughly eight-variant TCR beta motif.

The sequenced sample consisted of blood, either unsorted or a sorted T cell fraction (not recorded which). These receptors all stem from a male donor with ankylosing spondylitis.

The table lists this clonotype with a count of one. The chain links TRBV12-3 or TRBV12-4 to TRBJ2-1; D is unresolved. The V and J ends lost 6 bases and 0 bases respectively, with 6 bases between them. This CDR3 contains 13 residues. Here the CDR3 DNA reads TGTGCCAGCAGAGAAAGCTCCTACAATGAGCAGTTCTTC. This sequence encodes CASRESSYNEQFF.

The J gene is TRBJ2-5, the V gene TRBV29-1, with D possibly matching TRBD1 (5 bases). The germline V and J ends were trimmed by 0 bases and 5 bases, with 13 bases remaining between them. Per the germline V gene, CDR1 is SQVTM and CDR2 is ANQGSEA. This CDR3 is 14 amino acids long. The CDR3 spells CSVEEFRVAETQYF. The CDR3 nucleotides read TGCAGCGTTGAAGAATTCAGGGTGGCGGAGACCCAGTACTTC.

The genes are TRBV28 and TRBJ2-7; TRBD2 agrees at 8 bases. This CDR3 has 14 residues. Germline CDR1 reads MDHEN; CDR2 reads SYDVKM. V shed 3 bases and J 0 bases; nucleotides not matched to a gene: 1. The CDR3 DNA follows: TGTGCCAGCAGTTTCCTAGCGGGCTCCTACGAGCAGTACTTC. Its translation: CASSFLAGSYEQYF. The full variable domain, its missing parts supplied by reference TRBV28 and TRBJ2-7, is DVKVTQSSRYLVKRTGEKVFLECVQDMDHENMFWYRQDPGLGLRLIYFSYDVKMKEKGDIPEGYSVSREKKERFSLILESASTNQTSMYLCASSFLAGSYEQYFGPGTRLTVT.

The V gene is TRBV5-1, the J gene TRBJ2-3; 9 bases are shared with TRBD1. Trimming cost V 4 bases and J 10 bases; bases outside gene matches: 10. Per the germline V gene, CDR1 is SGHRS and CDR2 is YFSETQ. The CDR3 is 14 amino acids. For the CDR3, the DNA is TGCGCCAGCAGCGACCAGGGACAGGGTTTGCCGCAGTATTTT. Protein product: CASSDQGQGLPQYF. Complete variable domain (other parts from reference TRBV5-1 and TRBJ2-3): KAGVTQTPRYLIKTRGQQVTLSCSPISGHRSVSWYQQTPGQGLQFLFEYFSETQRNKGNFPGRFSGRQFSNSRSEMNVSTLELGDSALYLCASSDQGQGLPQYFGPGTRLTVL.

The chain has TRBV20-1 and TRBJ1-1; unclear D gene. Between the trimmed V and J ends, which lost 2 bases and 1 base, there was a span of 11 bases. The CDR3 sequence is 14 residues long. CDR1 is DFQATT and CDR2 is SNEGSKA in the germline V gene (reference sequence). CDR3 residues: CSARIPLQNTEAFF. CDR3 nucleotide sequence: TGCAGTGCTAGAATCCCCCTACAGAACACTGAAGCTTTCTTT.

The rearrangement uses TRBV6-1 and TRBJ1-5; no clear D. The CDR3 consists of 13 residues. CDR1 and CDR2 from the germline V gene are MNHNS and SASEGT. With 4 bases removed from V and 7 bases from J, the gap between germline ends came to 11 bases. The CDR3 here is CASSGGPGQPQHF. The CDR3 coding sequence is TGTGCCAGCAGTGGAGGCCCGGGGCAGCCCCAGCATTTT.

The chain recombines TRBV5-1 with TRBJ2-3; tentative D call: TRBD1 (5 bases). Trimming pared 5 bases from V and 0 bases from J, leaving 10 bases between. Germline loops: CDR1 SGHRS, CDR2 YFSETQ. This CDR3 region has 14 residues. In DNA form, the CDR3 reads TGCGCCAGCAGTTCGACAGCGAGCACAGATACGCAGTATTTT. Protein: CASSSTASTDTQYF.

This clonotype was seen more than once but under ten times. V usage is TRBV30 and J usage is TRBJ2-3; D uncertain. V gave up 3 bases and J gave up 8 bases, with 9 bases separating them. CDR3 size: 11 residues. CDR1 is GTSNPN and CDR2 is SVGIG in the germline V gene (reference sequence). The CDR3 nucleotides are TGTGCCTGGAGGCGACCCGTTACGCAGTATTTT. This translates into CAWRRPVTQYF.

The V call is TRBV10-3, the J call TRBJ2-5, with 7 bases identical to TRBD1. Per germline, CDR1 ENHRY and CDR2 SYGVKD. The CDR3 runs 14 residues. Trimming removed 6 bases from V and 5 bases from J; junction bases left unmatched: 9. CDR3 coding DNA: TGTGCCATCAGCGCAGGGGGATCTTCTGAGACCCAGTACTTC. Translating gives CAISAGGSSETQYF.

The sample holds a few counts of this clonotype. J is TRBJ2-1 and V is TRBV6-2 or TRBV6-3; TRBD2 matches 11 bases. J lost 9 bases, V lost 6 bases, and 10 bases had no gene match. The CDR3 length is 15 residues. Germline V gene lookup returns CDR1 MNHEY and CDR2 SVGEGT. The DNA for the CDR3 is TGTGCCAGCAGCCTTACTAGCGGGAGTTTCAGTGAGCAGTTCTTC. Translating it yields CASSLTSGSFSEQFF.

This clonotype was counted only a few times. The genes are TRBV9 and TRBJ1-2; TRBD1 is a possible D gene (5 bases). The CDR3 covers 15 residues. Germline V CDR1 and CDR2: SGDLS, YYNGEE. The V and J ends lost 3 bases and 4 bases respectively, with 16 bases between them. The CDR3 DNA is TGTGCCAGCAGCGCCATTGGGGGATCGGGCTATGGCTACACCTTC. Protein product: CASSAIGGSGYGYTF. The variable domain in full, completed from reference TRBV9 and TRBJ1-2, reads DSGVTQTPKHLITATGQRVTLRCSPRSGDLSVYWYQQSLDQGLQFLIQYYNGEERAKGNILERFSAQQFPDLHSELNLSSLELGDSALYFCASSAIGGSGYGYTFGSGTRLTVV.

The chain uses TRBV20-1 and TRBJ1-1; D not resolved. Trimming pared 2 bases from V and 0 bases from J, leaving 7 bases between. CDR1 and CDR2 (germline): DFQATT, SNEGSKA (reference sequence). CDR3 length equals 13 residues. The CDR3 protein is CSARRNMNTEAFF. Written as DNA, the CDR3 is TGCAGTGCTAGACGGAACATGAACACTGAAGCTTTCTTT.

Only a few counts were recorded for this clonotype. The rearrangement links TRBV7-2 to TRBJ1-3; D is undetermined. The CDR3 has 14 amino acids. Germline-derived CDR1 and CDR2 are SGHTA and FQGNSA. The germline V and J ends were trimmed by 5 bases and 1 base, with 9 bases remaining between them. The CDR3 nucleotides are TGTGCCAGCAGCCCAGGTTCTTCTGGAAACACCATATATTTT. Encoded protein: CASSPGSSGNTIYF.

J is TRBJ1-6 and V is TRBV5-1, with 9 bases fitting TRBD1. There are 17 residues in the CDR3. CDR1 SGHRS and CDR2 YFSETQ come from the germline V gene. The J segment lost 7 bases and the V segment lost 3 bases, leaving 11 bases of the junction unmatched. The CDR3 is CASSYVTGGEPNSPLHF. The DNA of the CDR3 is TGCGCCAGCAGCTATGTCACAGGGGGCGAACCGAATTCACCCCTCCACTTT.

The V gene is TRBV5-5, the J gene TRBJ2-5, with 8 bases identical to TRBD2. V gave up 4 bases and J gave up 5 bases; unmatched junction bases: 13. The length of the CDR3 is 16 residues. Germline values: CDR1 SGHKS, CDR2 YYEKEE (reference sequence). CDR3 in DNA: TGTGCCAGCAGCGACGTCCGCGGGAGGACTGGGGAGACCCAGTACTTC. Its protein product is CASSDVRGRTGETQYF.

V and J are TRBV9 and TRBJ2-3; 13 bases fit TRBD2. J was trimmed by 4 bases and V by 0 bases; bases with no gene match: 5. CDR1 and CDR2 from the germline V gene are SGDLS and YYNGEE. This CDR3 has 17 residues. CDR3 sequence (DNA): TGTGCCAGCAGCGTAGAGGGACTAGCGGGATACCCAGATACGCAGTATTTT. Residues: CASSVEGLAGYPDTQYF.

The chain has TRBV6-2 or TRBV6-3 and TRBJ1-5; weak D call: TRBD1 (5 bases). From germline, CDR1 is MNHEY and CDR2 SVGEGT. Trimming removed 6 bases from V and 4 bases from J, with 19 bases in between. The CDR3 extends over 16 amino acids. DNA for the CDR3: TGTGCCAGCAGCCGATCCTCCGGGACGCTTAATCAGCCCCAGCATTTT. Protein: CASSRSSGTLNQPQHF.

This clonotype came up a few times. V is TRBV20-1 and J is TRBJ1-4, with D maybe TRBD1 (5 bases). Germline V lookup: CDR1 DFQATT, CDR2 SNEGSKA (reference sequence). This CDR3 region has 13 residues. V was trimmed by 4 bases and J by 7 bases, leaving 13 bases between them. As DNA, the CDR3 is TGCAGTGCTATTGGGGGAAGGGGTGAAAAACTGTTTTTT. Translation: CSAIGGRGEKLFF.

The chain links TRBV28 to TRBJ2-1; 8 positions match TRBD2. Germline values: CDR1 MDHEN, CDR2 SYDVKM. The CDR3 loop spans 16 amino acids. Trimming took 7 bases from V and 4 from J; bases not matched to a gene: 12. The CDR3 bases are TGTGCCAGCACCCCGGCAATAGCGGGACTATACAATGAGCAGTTCTTC. Its protein product is CASTPAIAGLYNEQFF.